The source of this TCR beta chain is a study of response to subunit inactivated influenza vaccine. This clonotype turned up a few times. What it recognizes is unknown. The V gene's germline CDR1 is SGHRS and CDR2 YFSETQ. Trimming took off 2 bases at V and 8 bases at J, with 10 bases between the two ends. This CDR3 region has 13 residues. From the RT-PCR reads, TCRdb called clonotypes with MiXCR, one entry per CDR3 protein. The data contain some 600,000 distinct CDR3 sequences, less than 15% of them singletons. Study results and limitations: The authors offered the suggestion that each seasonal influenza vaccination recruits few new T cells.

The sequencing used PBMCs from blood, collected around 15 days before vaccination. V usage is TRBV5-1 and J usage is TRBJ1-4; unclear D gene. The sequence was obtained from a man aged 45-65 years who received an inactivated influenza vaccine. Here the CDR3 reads CASSLSVREKLFF. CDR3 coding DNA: TGCGCCAGCAGCTTAAGCGTGAGGGAAAAACTGTTTTTT. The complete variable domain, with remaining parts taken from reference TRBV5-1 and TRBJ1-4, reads KAGVTQTPRYLIKTRGQQVTLSCSPISGHRSVSWYQQTPGQGLQFLFEYFSETQRNKGNFPGRFSGRQFSNSRSEMNVSTLELGDSALYLCASSLSVREKLFFGSGTQLSVL.